These 5 T cell receptor beta chains were all obtained from the same sample, sequenced in a study of radiotherapy plus CTLA-4 blockade in lung cancer. Assay used: immunoSEQ multiplex PCR; TCRdb lists only in-frame clones, some missing. The sample lists tens of thousands of clones, around four fifths occurring once. The sample was peripheral blood, taken from a patient treated with radiotherapy plus ipilimumab. All receptors come from a human donor with non-small cell lung cancer that progressed on radiotherapy plus ipilimumab.

The table lists this clone with a count of one. This chain connects TRBV29-1 to TRBJ2-7; D is uncertain. V was cut by 4 bases and J by 3 bases, with 10 bases left in between. This CDR3 has 12 amino acids. The germline CDR1 and CDR2 sequences are SQVTM and ANQGSEA. The CDR3, as DNA: TGCAGCGTTGCAATGGTAGGCTACGAGCAGTACTTC. It translates to CSVAMVGYEQYF.

The CDR3 protein is CASTPDGNTIYF. The CDR3 DNA is TGTGCCAGCACCCCCGATGGAAACACCATATATTTT. The rearrangement links TRBV6-5 to TRBJ1-3, with D hard to call. The CDR3 is made up of 12 amino acids. Trimming left V 7 bases short and J 3 bases short, with 7 bases between. Germline assignment: CDR1 MNHEY and CDR2 SVGAGI.

The genes are TRBV11-3 and TRBJ2-5; possible D gene TRBD2, 7 bases. The V end lost 3 bases, the J end lost 5 bases, and 16 bases lay between the germline ends. CDR3 length equals 15 residues. Germline V gene sequence: CDR1 SGHNT, CDR2 YENEEA. CDR3 in amino acids: CASSFMGGAGETQYF. CDR3 in DNA: TGTGCCAGCAGCTTTATGGGGGGGGCAGGGGAGACCCAGTACTTC.

This clone appeared a single time. V is TRBV6-5 and J is TRBJ2-5; no clear D. In germline, CDR1 is MNHEY, CDR2 SVGAGI. V was trimmed by 2 bases and J by 4 bases, leaving 11 bases between them. This CDR3 comprises 14 residues. The chain's CDR3 is CASSYPLGRETQYF. CDR3 nucleotide sequence: TGTGCCAGCAGTTACCCTCTGGGAAGAGAGACCCAGTACTTC.

This clone appeared a few times. This chain joins TRBV5-6 and TRBJ1-6; 11 bases match TRBD1. V was clipped by 4 bases and J by 6 bases; unmatched bases: 3. Germline V CDR1 and CDR2: SGHDT, YYEEEE. This CDR3 is 15 amino acids long. In DNA, the CDR3 is TGTGCCAGCAGCGAAGGGACAGGGGGTAATTCACCCCTCCACTTT. It is translated as CASSEGTGGNSPLHF.